This T cell receptor (beta chain) was identified during a study of CD8+ T cells in alopecia areata. The overall study: Those patients who were treated received oral tofacitinib, which was given at 5 to 10 mg twice daily for moderate-to-severe alopecia areata. Affected scalp percentage gauged treated patients' severity.

As concerns this clone: The antigen is not known.

Deletions cut 6 bases from V and 4 bases from J, with 12 bases between. CDR1 is SGHTA and CDR2 is FQGTGA in the germline V gene. The CDR3 contains 13 residues. Once RNA had been extracted, it was reverse transcribed into cDNA to act as the sequencing template. The method was immunoSEQ multiplex PCR; TCRdb's version includes in-frame clones alone and lacks a portion of them. The sample contains roughly 170,000 clones, under 60% of which appear only once. Points from the study as a whole: Elevated clonality characterized lesional scalp relative to normal scalp, particularly in alopecia totalis/universalis. Significant decreases in scalp clonality and expanded CD8+ clones followed tofacitinib treatment.

This sample's treatment: oral pan-JAK inhibitor, 5-10 mg twice daily. Material: CD8+ T cells sorted from blood, obtained at week 24, from a patient treated with tofacitinib. This chain joins TRBV7-3 and TRBJ1-1; D gene unclear. The receptor comes from a human donor with alopecia areata. The CDR3 spells CASRQGPFTEAFF. The CDR3 DNA reads TGTGCCAGCAGACAAGGACCGTTCACTGAAGCTTTCTTT.